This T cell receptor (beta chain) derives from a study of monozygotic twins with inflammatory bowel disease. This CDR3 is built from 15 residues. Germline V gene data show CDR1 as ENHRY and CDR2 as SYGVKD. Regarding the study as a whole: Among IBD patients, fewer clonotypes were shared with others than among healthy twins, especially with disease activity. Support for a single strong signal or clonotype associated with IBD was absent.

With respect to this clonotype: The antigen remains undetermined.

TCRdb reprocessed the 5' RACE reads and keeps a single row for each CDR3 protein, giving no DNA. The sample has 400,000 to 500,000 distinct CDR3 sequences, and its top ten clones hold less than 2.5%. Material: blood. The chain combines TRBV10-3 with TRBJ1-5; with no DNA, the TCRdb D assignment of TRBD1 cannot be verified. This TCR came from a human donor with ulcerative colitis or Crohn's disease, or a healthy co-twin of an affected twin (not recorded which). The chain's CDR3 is CAISEYQGRDQPQHF.